The source of this T cell receptor beta chain is a study of identical twins. TCRdb redid the calling of the 5' RACE reads with MiXCR, one entry per CDR3 protein. The table shows about 200,000 distinct CDR3 sequences, with about 6.7% occurring only once. The sample holds many counts of this clonotype. Its antigen is not known. Germline CDR1 is ENHRY and CDR2 is SYGVKD. After removal of 0 bases from V and 4 bases from J, the junction contained 5 bases not matched to a gene. This CDR3 spans 16 amino acids. Overall study results and limits: Beta out-of-frame twin sharing showed a weaker excess.

A further study also used this sample, focusing on T cells expressing NK-cell markers.

The sequenced material came from CD8+ T cells sorted from blood. This sequence joins TRBV10-3 and TRBJ1-1, with 10 bases fitting TRBD1. The sequence was collected from a woman between 18 and 29 years old in good health. The CDR3 protein is CAISESRQGAGTEAFF. CDR3 DNA: TGTGCCATCAGTGAGTCGCGACAGGGGGCAGGCACTGAAGCTTTCTTT.